A selection of T cell receptor beta chains follows, all from one sample in a study of control samples from healthy donors and cancer patients. Produced via immunoSEQ multiplex PCR; TCRdb's table is partial and in-frame only. This sample carries about 18,000 clones, roughly 80% of them seen once, and the ten largest clones take around 28%. The sample consisted of PBMCs. The receptors originated from a man older than 75 with head and neck cancer. Each CDR3 is given with its conserved first and last residue. Each record gives: V gene, J gene, D gene, CDR3 protein, CDR3 DNA. The D gene is left open where the match is weak.

V gene: TRBV24-1
J gene: TRBJ2-3
D gene: TRBD2
CDR3 protein: CATSDSGRLTDTQYF
CDR3 DNA: TGTGCCACCAGTGATAGCGGGAGGCTCACAGATACGCAGTATTTT

V gene: TRBV7-2
J gene: TRBJ2-7
D gene: TRBD2
CDR3 protein: CASSSIQEWGGEQYF
CDR3 DNA: TGTGCCAGCAGCTCTATCCAGGAATGGGGGGGCGAGCAGTACTTC

V gene: TRBV11-3
J gene: TRBJ2-3
D gene: TRBD2
CDR3 protein: CASSLDAGGTDTQYF
CDR3 DNA: TGTGCCAGCAGCTTAGATGCGGGGGGGACAGATACGCAGTATTTT

V gene: TRBV11-2
J gene: TRBJ1-2
D gene: -
CDR3 protein: CASSSIQGRNGYTF
CDR3 DNA: TGTGCCAGCAGCTCTATACAGGGACGGAATGGCTACACCTTC

V gene: TRBV7-9
J gene: TRBJ1-6
D gene: -
CDR3 protein: CASSPTANSPLHF
CDR3 DNA: TGTGCCAGCAGCCCGACAGCTAATTCACCCCTCCACTTT

V gene: TRBV29-1
J gene: TRBJ2-1
D gene: -
CDR3 protein: CSVEDMSTEYNEQFF
CDR3 DNA: TGCAGCGTTGAAGATATGTCGACAGAGTACAATGAGCAGTTCTTC

V gene: TRBV9
J gene: TRBJ2-1
D gene: -
CDR3 protein: CASSVGSSYNEQFF
CDR3 DNA: TGTGCCAGCAGCGTAGGGTCCTCCTACAATGAGCAGTTCTTC

V gene: TRBV10-3
J gene: TRBJ1-1
D gene: -
CDR3 protein: CAISVAEGGGTEAFF
CDR3 DNA: TGTGCCATCAGTGTCGCGGAGGGGGGAGGCACTGAAGCTTTCTTT

V gene: TRBV7-2
J gene: TRBJ2-1
D gene: TRBD2
CDR3 protein: CASSPLAGGSSYNEQFF
CDR3 DNA: TGTGCCAGCAGCCCATTAGCGGGAGGGAGCTCCTACAATGAGCAGTTCTTC

V gene: TRBV6-5
J gene: TRBJ2-7
D gene: TRBD1
CDR3 protein: CASSYPTTGHYEQYF
CDR3 DNA: TGTGCCAGCAGTTATCCAACGACAGGGCACTACGAGCAGTACTTC

V gene: TRBV5-1
J gene: TRBJ1-1
D gene: TRBD1
CDR3 protein: CASSPGTGAPNTEAFF
CDR3 DNA: TGCGCCAGCAGCCCGGGGACAGGGGCCCCGAACACTGAAGCTTTCTTT

V gene: TRBV21-1
J gene: TRBJ2-5
D gene: -
CDR3 protein: CASSTGTSGGQETQYF
CDR3 DNA: TGTGCCAGCAGCACCGGGACTAGCGGGGGCCAAGAGACCCAGTACTTC

V gene: TRBV7-9
J gene: TRBJ1-3
D gene: -
CDR3 protein: CASSFSLSGNTIYF
CDR3 DNA: TGTGCCAGCAGCTTTAGCCTCTCTGGAAACACCATATATTTT